This is a list of T cell receptor beta chains from one sample in a study. TCRdb called the RT-PCR reads again in MiXCR, with one record for every CDR3 protein. The table includes almost 700,000 distinct CDR3 sequences, approximately 14% detected once. The sample consisted of memory CD4+ T cells from blood. The source is a female donor in good health, serving as a healthy control. The CDR3 runs from the conserved cysteine through the conserved F or W. D genes are given only for firm matches. Clone size appears in some rows only: once, few, many, or a class for an expanded clone.

V gene: TRBV5-1; clone size: few; J gene: TRBJ2-3; D gene: -; CDR3 protein: CASRWEPITDTQYF; CDR3 DNA: TGCGCCAGCCGCTGGGAGCCGATAACAGATACGCAGTATTTT
V gene: TRBV9; clone size: -; J gene: TRBJ2-1; D gene: TRBD2; CDR3 protein: CASSVGGSNNNEQFF; CDR3 DNA: TGTGCCAGCAGCGTGGGCGGGAGTAATAACAATGAGCAGTTCTTC
V gene: TRBV5-5; clone size: -; J gene: TRBJ2-7; D gene: -; CDR3 protein: CASSGELDLPYEQYF; CDR3 DNA: TGTGCCAGCAGCGGAGAACTGGACCTTCCCTACGAGCAGTACTTC
V gene: TRBV12-3/TRBV12-4; clone size: -; J gene: TRBJ2-5; D gene: -; CDR3 protein: CASSFNIETQYF; CDR3 DNA: TGTGCCAGCAGTTTCAACATTGAGACCCAGTACTTC
V gene: TRBV9; clone size: -; J gene: TRBJ1-2; D gene: -; CDR3 protein: CASSVSSYGYTF; CDR3 DNA: TGTGCCAGCAGCGTAAGCAGTTATGGCTACACCTTC
V gene: TRBV20-1; clone size: few; J gene: TRBJ1-2; D gene: TRBD1; CDR3 protein: CSAMDRGYTF; CDR3 DNA: TGCAGTGCTATGGACAGGGGCTACACCTTC
V gene: TRBV21-1; clone size: -; J gene: TRBJ2-1; D gene: -; CDR3 protein: CASSNWGASGGPRSDEQFF; CDR3 DNA: TGTGCCAGCAGCAATTGGGGGGCTAGCGGGGGTCCTAGGTCCGATGAGCAGTTCTTC
V gene: TRBV5-1; clone size: few; J gene: TRBJ2-5; D gene: TRBD2; CDR3 protein: CASSLEFSGSQETQYF; CDR3 DNA: TGCGCCAGCAGCTTGGAGTTTAGCGGGAGCCAAGAGACCCAGTACTTC
V gene: TRBV28; clone size: -; J gene: TRBJ1-5; D gene: TRBD1; CDR3 protein: CASRTTGGYSNQPQHF; CDR3 DNA: TGTGCCAGCAGAACGACAGGGGGGTATAGCAATCAGCCCCAGCATTTT
V gene: TRBV20-1; clone size: -; J gene: TRBJ2-4; D gene: -; CDR3 protein: CSARFSGAKNIQYF; CDR3 DNA: TGCAGTGCTAGGTTCAGCGGAGCCAAAAACATTCAGTACTTC
V gene: TRBV20-1; clone size: few; J gene: TRBJ1-2; D gene: -; CDR3 protein: CSARDGPRYGYTF; CDR3 DNA: TGCAGTGCTAGAGATGGGCCGCGCTATGGCTACACCTTC
V gene: TRBV20-1; clone size: few; J gene: TRBJ2-7; D gene: -; CDR3 protein: CSAAPRATEQYF; CDR3 DNA: TGCAGTGCTGCCCCTCGAGCGACCGAGCAGTACTTC
V gene: TRBV27; clone size: once; J gene: TRBJ2-1; D gene: TRBD2; CDR3 protein: CASTRLAGLSYNEQFF; CDR3 DNA: TGTGCCAGCACCAGACTAGCGGGACTCTCCTACAATGAGCAGTTCTTC
V gene: TRBV6-6; clone size: few; J gene: TRBJ2-7; D gene: TRBD1; CDR3 protein: CASSPQTGGFLSYEQYF; CDR3 DNA: TGTGCCAGCAGTCCCCAGACAGGGGGCTTCCTCTCCTACGAGCAGTACTTC
V gene: TRBV20-1; clone size: -; J gene: TRBJ1-1; D gene: -; CDR3 protein: CSARGGLNTEAFF; CDR3 DNA: TGCAGTGCCCGAGGGGGTTTGAACACTGAAGCTTTCTTT
V gene: TRBV20-1; clone size: many; J gene: TRBJ2-4; D gene: -; CDR3 protein: CSAPTGAKNIQYF; CDR3 DNA: TGCAGTGCCCCAACAGGGGCCAAAAACATTCAGTACTTC
V gene: TRBV6-5; clone size: -; J gene: TRBJ1-1; D gene: TRBD1; CDR3 protein: CASSGGQGATTEAFF; CDR3 DNA: TGTGCCAGCAGTGGGGGTCAGGGGGCAACGACTGAAGCTTTCTTT
V gene: TRBV20-1; clone size: few; J gene: TRBJ2-3; D gene: TRBD1; CDR3 protein: CSATGQAPFMDTQYF; CDR3 DNA: TGCAGTGCTACGGGACAGGCCCCTTTCATGGATACGCAGTATTTT
V gene: TRBV3-1; clone size: -; J gene: TRBJ2-1; D gene: TRBD2; CDR3 protein: CASSQDRASGSLHNEQFF; CDR3 DNA: TGTGCCAGCAGCCAAGATCGGGCTAGCGGGAGTCTGCACAATGAGCAGTTCTTC
V gene: TRBV6-6; clone size: -; J gene: TRBJ2-4; D gene: TRBD1; CDR3 protein: CASRGTGSTGNKNIQYF; CDR3 DNA: TGTGCCAGCAGGGGGACAGGCAGCACTGGAAACAAAAACATTCAGTACTTC
V gene: TRBV6-5; clone size: few; J gene: TRBJ1-1; D gene: -; CDR3 protein: CASRLVRGDTEAFF; CDR3 DNA: TGTGCCAGCCGCTTGGTCAGAGGGGACACTGAAGCTTTCTTT
V gene: TRBV7-3; clone size: few; J gene: TRBJ1-2; D gene: TRBD1; CDR3 protein: CASSPGTGASMSGYTF; CDR3 DNA: TGTGCCAGCAGCCCCGGGACAGGGGCATCGATGAGTGGCTACACCTTC
V gene: TRBV28; clone size: -; J gene: TRBJ1-5; D gene: -; CDR3 protein: CASSLPPSGGQPQHF; CDR3 DNA: TGTGCCAGCAGTCTTCCACCCTCTGGGGGTCAGCCCCAGCATTTT
V gene: TRBV15; clone size: many; J gene: TRBJ1-2; D gene: -; CDR3 protein: CATSRDFQGTGGYTF; CDR3 DNA: TGTGCCACCAGCAGAGATTTCCAGGGGACTGGTGGCTACACCTTC
V gene: TRBV4-1; clone size: few; J gene: TRBJ1-1; D gene: TRBD1; CDR3 protein: CASTPRTSATGRDTEAFF; CDR3 DNA: TGCGCCAGCACCCCGCGAACCTCGGCGACAGGGAGGGACACTGAAGCTTTCTTT
V gene: TRBV29-1; clone size: many; J gene: TRBJ2-7; D gene: TRBD1; CDR3 protein: CSVTNRGSYEQYF; CDR3 DNA: TGCAGCGTCACGAACAGGGGGTCCTACGAGCAGTACTTC
V gene: TRBV27; clone size: few; J gene: TRBJ1-3; D gene: -; CDR3 protein: CASRGLENTIYF; CDR3 DNA: TGTGCCAGCAGAGGACTGGAAAACACCATATATTTT
V gene: TRBV6-6; clone size: few; J gene: TRBJ2-7; D gene: -; CDR3 protein: CATNTGSLYEQYF; CDR3 DNA: TGTGCCACAAATACGGGATCCCTATACGAGCAGTACTTC
V gene: TRBV11-1; clone size: many; J gene: TRBJ2-3; D gene: -; CDR3 protein: CASSLYTPGDTQYF; CDR3 DNA: TGTGCCAGCAGCTTGTACACCCCAGGAGATACGCAGTATTTT